This entry concerns a single TCR beta chain. This clonotype was detected ten times or more. The specificity of this receptor is unknown. Per-base quality was not reported, and no clone a single base away is much larger than it. The CDR3 measures 16 amino acids from cysteine to phenylalanine. Only the CDR3 DNA is retained, 48 bases long and in frame from the first base. Cut back by 2 bases and 7 bases, the V and J ends lie 17 bases apart. From the germline V gene, CDR1 is MNHNS and CDR2 is SASEGT. The data stem from a study of Graves' ophthalmopathy and Graves' hyperthyroidism (dated by TCRdb to 2016 to 2019). Some background on the complete study: Peripheral blood was collected at initial diagnosis, before any treatment. The study used signatures of the TCR beta repertoire to tell Graves' ophthalmopathy apart from Graves' hyperthyroidism and to predict which patients would progress to ophthalmopathy. In total, some 140 blood samples were TCR-sequenced: fewer than 50 ophthalmopathy, approximately 80 hyperthyroidism and 17 hyperthyroidism-to-ophthalmopathy patients. In roughly six hyperthyroidism patients, the T-cell repertoires found in thyroid tissue were compared with those found in blood. For training and testing, the roughly 93 patients in the discovery cohort were randomly divided in a 7:3 ratio. Following sample collection, hyperthyroidism patients were given methimazole at a starting dose of 30 mg daily, and ophthalmopathy patients were given high-dose intravenous methylprednisolone. An independent validation cohort was composed of 18 hyperthyroidism patients and 15 to 17 patients who later progressed from hyperthyroidism to ophthalmopathy. To explore V-J signatures that distinguish ophthalmopathy from hyperthyroidism, a discovery set of about a hundred patients was enrolled, made up of roughly 41 with ophthalmopathy and under 65 with stable hyperthyroidism.

The ophthalmopathy patients had moderately to severely active disease, with a Clinical Activity Score of 3 or higher, a NOSPECS grade of 4 or higher, and a disease duration of less than 3 months. Anyone with other autoimmune diseases, uncontrolled infections, pregnancy or lactation was excluded from the study. Diagnosis was based on clinical symptoms, serum thyroxine, TRAb, thyroid ultrasound and orbital computed tomography. Ficoll-Paque density gradient centrifugation was used to isolate PBMCs from 8.5 to 10 ml of fresh peripheral blood. Total RNA was extracted using Trizol reagent, and RNA quality was checked on an Agilent 2100 Bioanalyzer. The research as a whole found: Sample size was not predetermined statistically, and investigators were not blinded to group allocation. In validation, the model predicted ophthalmopathy progression with about 71% sensitivity and approximately 75% specificity; roughly 12 predicted patients were CT-confirmed with GO in a median of about 6.1 months. Most of the expanded thyroid clonotypes with a frequency above 0.001 were also detected in blood, and it was suggested that the thyroid immune response may be reflected by blood repertoires. In cross-validation, the 13-signature model distinguished ophthalmopathy from stable hyperthyroidism with more than 85% sensitivity and approximately 81% specificity, while in the test set the corresponding values were about 79% and 69%.

For repertoire sequencing, TCR beta CDR3 regions were amplified from RNA transcripts. The first round of RT-PCR was done with HTBI primers and the Qiagen OneStep RT-PCR kit, and was followed by a second round of multiplex PCR, then size selection and purification. Sequencing of the libraries was carried out on an Illumina HiSeq2000 in paired-end mode with 100 bp reads. In the original analysis: Reads were processed with SOAPnuke, discarding reads with adapters, uncalled bases, mean Phred below 15, or no exact constant-primer or identifier match. High-quality paired reads were merged with COPE v1.2.5. Unique nucleotide sequences were defined as clonotypes and aligned to IMGT TRB V, D and J references using MiTCR v1.1. Only V-J combinations with frequency above 0.0001 were analysed, covering approximately 99% of repertoires. For each V-J combination, a TCR clonal expansion and chaos score was defined as F50 clonal expansion divided by the chaos observed in the TCRdist matrix. Features were reduced by Welch's t-statistics and random forest to 10 to 15 V-J combinations, which fed a naive Bayes classifier. Thyroid-blood repertoire similarity was quantified with the Morisita-Horn index. Using fastp at Q25 and MiXCR, TCRdb reprocessed the public reads and kept productive beta chains. Under each unique CDR3 protein, matching rows form one entry showing the most common genes and DNA. Here the V and J calls rest on TCRdb's processing, not on the authors' analysis. The sample data list approximately 460,000 distinct CDR3 sequences, and around an eighth of these were observed just once. The ten largest account for 9.5% to 10% of the sample.

The sequenced material came from blood. The source of this sequence is a woman younger than 45 with Graves' ophthalmopathy. Donor details come from another sample of the same person, matched by shared clones. The sequence joins TRBV6-1 to TRBJ1-4, and the D gene may be TRBD1, 6 bases matching. At the DNA level, the sequence is TGTGCCAGCAGTGAAACGGGAGGGGGAGGGAGTGAAAAACTGTTTTTT. This translates into CASSETGGGGSEKLFF.